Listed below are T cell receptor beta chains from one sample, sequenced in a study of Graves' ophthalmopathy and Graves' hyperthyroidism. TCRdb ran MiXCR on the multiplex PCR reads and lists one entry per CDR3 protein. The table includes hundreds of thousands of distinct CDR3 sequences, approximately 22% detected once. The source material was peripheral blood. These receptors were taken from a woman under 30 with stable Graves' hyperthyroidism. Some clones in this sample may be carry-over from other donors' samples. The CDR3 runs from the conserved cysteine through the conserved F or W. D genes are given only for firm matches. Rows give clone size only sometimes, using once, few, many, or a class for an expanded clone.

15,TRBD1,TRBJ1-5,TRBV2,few,TGTGCCAGCAGGGGGACAGGGGCCAGCAATCAGCCCCAGCATTTT,CASRGTGASNQPQHF
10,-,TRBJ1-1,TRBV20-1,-,TGCAGTGCTCTCAGGACTGAAGCTTTCTTT,CSALRTEAFF
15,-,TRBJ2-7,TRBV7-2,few,TGTGCCAGCAGCATGGATGGGGAAGGGTCCTACGAGCAGTACTTC,CASSMDGEGSYEQYF
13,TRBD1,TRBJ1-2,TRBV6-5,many,TGTGCCAGCAGCTTACAGGGGAGCTATGGCTACACCTTC,CASSLQGSYGYTF
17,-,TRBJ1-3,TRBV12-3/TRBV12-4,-,TGTGCCAGCAGTTTAGGACGGGGGGCCTCCTCTGGAAACACCATATATTTT,CASSLGRGASSGNTIYF
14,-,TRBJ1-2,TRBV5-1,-,TGCGCCAGCAGCTTGGAACTATGGAGCTATGGCTACACCTTC,CASSLELWSYGYTF
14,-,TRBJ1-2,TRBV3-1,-,TGTGCCAGCAGCCAAATACGAGCAGGGGTCGGTTACACCTTC,CASSQIRAGVGYTF
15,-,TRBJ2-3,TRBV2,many,TGTGCCAGCAGTGGGGGGGCACATAGCACAGATACGCAGTATTTT,CASSGGAHSTDTQYF
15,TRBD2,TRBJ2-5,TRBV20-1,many,TGCAGTGCCGCCGCTCTAGCGGGGGACCAAGAGACCCAGTACTTC,CSAAALAGDQETQYF
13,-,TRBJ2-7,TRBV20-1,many,TGCAGTGCTTATGCCGATGGGAACTACGAGCAGTACTTC,CSAYADGNYEQYF
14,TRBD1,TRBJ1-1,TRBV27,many,TGTGCCAGCAGTTTGGGCCCAGGGGGCACTGAAGCTTTCTTT,CASSLGPGGTEAFF
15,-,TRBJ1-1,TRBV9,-,TGTGCCAGCAGCGTCGGGGGGGCGATGAACACTGAAGCTTTCTTT,CASSVGGAMNTEAFF
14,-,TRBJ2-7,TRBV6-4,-,TGTGCCAGTTGGGGGAGGGACAGACCCTACGAGCAGTACTTC,CASWGRDRPYEQYF
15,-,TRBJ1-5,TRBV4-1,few,TGCGCCAGCAGCCAAGAGGGGGCAGGGCGGCAGCCCCAGCATTTT,CASSQEGAGRQPQHF
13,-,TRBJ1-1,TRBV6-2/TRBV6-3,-,TGTGCCAGCAGTTACCTATATCGCGGGAGACCTTTCTTT,CASSYLYRGRPFF
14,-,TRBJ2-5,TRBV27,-,TGTGCCAGCAGCAAGGACCCATTCTGGGAGACCCAGTACTTC,CASSKDPFWETQYF
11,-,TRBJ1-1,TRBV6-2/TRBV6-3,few,TGTGCCAGCAGTTACGGCGTCATAGCTTTCTTT,CASSYGVIAFF
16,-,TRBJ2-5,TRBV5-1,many,TGCGCCAGCAGCTTGGTTAGTGGGGGACCGGAGGAGACCCAGTACTTC,CASSLVSGGPEETQYF
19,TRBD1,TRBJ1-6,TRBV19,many,TGTGCCAGTAGGCGGGGGACAGGGGACCTGAGCTCCTATAATTCACCCCTCCACTTT,CASRRGTGDLSSYNSPLHF
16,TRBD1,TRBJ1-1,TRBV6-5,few,TGTGCCAGCAGTTCCGACGGGACAGGGGGCTACACTGAAGCTTTCTTT,CASSSDGTGGYTEAFF
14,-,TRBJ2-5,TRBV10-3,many,TGTGCCATCAGTGAGCCGACACTCCAAGAGACCCAGTACTTC,CAISEPTLQETQYF
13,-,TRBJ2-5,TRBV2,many,TGTGCCAGCAGACCCGGGGCCCAAGAGACCCAGTACTTC,CASRPGAQETQYF
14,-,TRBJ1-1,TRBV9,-,TGTGCCAGCAGCCCCCAGTTGGGGGACACTGAAGCTTTCTTT,CASSPQLGDTEAFF
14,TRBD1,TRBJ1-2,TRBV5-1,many,TGCGCCAGCAGGAGGGACAGGGGATGGCCTGGCTACACCTTC,CASRRDRGWPGYTF
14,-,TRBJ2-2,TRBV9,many,TGTGCCAGCAGCGTAGAGGGTAGCACCGGGGAGCTGTTTTTT,CASSVEGSTGELFF
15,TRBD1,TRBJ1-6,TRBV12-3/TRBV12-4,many,TGTGCCAGCAGTTTAGACAGGGGCGGGGGATCACCCCTCCACTTT,CASSLDRGGGSPLHF
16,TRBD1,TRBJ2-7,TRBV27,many,TGTGCCAGCAGTTTCTACCCGGGACAGGGGGACTACGAGCAGTACTTC,CASSFYPGQGDYEQYF
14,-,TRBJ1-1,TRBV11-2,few,TGTGCCAGCAGCTTAGCCTATGGAAGGACTGAAGCTTTCTTT,CASSLAYGRTEAFF
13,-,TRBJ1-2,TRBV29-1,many,TGCAGCGTTGAAAGCAGGGGCACCTATGGCTACACCTTC,CSVESRGTYGYTF
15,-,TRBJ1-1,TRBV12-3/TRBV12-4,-,TGTGCCAGCAGTTTGCGTAGGGCAATGAACACTGAAGCTTTCTTT,CASSLRRAMNTEAFF
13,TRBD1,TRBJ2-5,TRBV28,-,TGTGCCAGCAGTCAAACAGGGGCCGGGGCCCAGTACTTC,CASSQTGAGAQYF
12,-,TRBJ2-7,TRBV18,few,TGTGCCAGCTCAACCCAGGGGTTGGGGCAGTACTTC,CASSTQGLGQYF
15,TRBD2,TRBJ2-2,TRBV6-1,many,TGTGCCAGCAGTCTTAGCGGGGGCTACACCGGGGAGCTGTTTTTT,CASSLSGGYTGELFF
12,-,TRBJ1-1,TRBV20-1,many,TGCAGTGCTAGAGTTAGGGTAACTGAAGCTTTCTTT,CSARVRVTEAFF
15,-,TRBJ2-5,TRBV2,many,TGTGCCAGCAGACTCCTCACGGGGGGCGGTGAGACCCAGTACTTC,CASRLLTGGGETQYF
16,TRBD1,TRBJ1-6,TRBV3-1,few,TGTGCCAGCAGCCTAGGGGCAGGGGGATTAAATTCACCCCTCCACTTT,CASSLGAGGLNSPLHF
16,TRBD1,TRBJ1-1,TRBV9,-,TGTGCCAGCAGCCCCCGGGACAGCCCAATGAACACTGAAGCTTTCTTT,CASSPRDSPMNTEAFF
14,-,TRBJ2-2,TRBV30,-,TGTGCCTGGAGGGTTGGACAGAACACCGGGGAGCTGTTTTTT,CAWRVGQNTGELFF
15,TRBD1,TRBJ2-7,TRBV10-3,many,TGTGCCATCAGTGAGTTGGGGACAGGGGAGACCGAGCAGTACTTC,CAISELGTGETEQYF
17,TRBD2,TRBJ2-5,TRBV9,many,TGTGCCAGCAGCGCGACTAGCGGGAGGGCCCGTGGGGAGACCCAGTACTTC,CASSATSGRARGETQYF
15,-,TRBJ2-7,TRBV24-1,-,TGTGCCACCAGTGATTCCGCGAGGAGCACCTACGAGCAGTACTTC,CATSDSARSTYEQYF
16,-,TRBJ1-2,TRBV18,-,TGTGCCAGCTCCATACCAATGGGGGTTCGTAACTATGGCTACACCTTC,CASSIPMGVRNYGYTF
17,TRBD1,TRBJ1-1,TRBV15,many,TGTGCCACCAGCAGAGATCTGTCGGGACAGGGGAACACTGAAGCTTTCTTT,CATSRDLSGQGNTEAFF
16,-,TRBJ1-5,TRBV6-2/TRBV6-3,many,TGTGCCAGCAGTTACCAAAATCGGACATACAATCAGCCCCAGCATTTT,CASSYQNRTYNQPQHF
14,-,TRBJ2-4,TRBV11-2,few,TGTGCCAGCAGCCTAGATTACGCCAAAAACATTCAGTACTTC,CASSLDYAKNIQYF
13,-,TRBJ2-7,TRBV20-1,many,TGCAGTGCTAGGAGTCAGCAGGGCTACGAGCAGTACTTC,CSARSQQGYEQYF
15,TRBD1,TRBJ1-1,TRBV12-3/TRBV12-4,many,TGTGCCAGCAGTCCAGCGGCTGGACAGGGGGCGTCTGCTTTCTTT,CASSPAAGQGASAFF